Reported below is one TCR beta chain. Its antigen is unknown. From germline, CDR1 is SGHRS and CDR2 YFSETQ. The CDR3 is 15 amino acids. V shed 2 bases, J shed 5 bases, and the junction held 7 bases outside the gene matches. Here immunoSEQ multiplex PCR was the method, and the copy in TCRdb shows in-frame clones only, minus some. This table holds 70,000 to 75,000 clones, roughly four fifths found once. The data derive from a study of OX40 agonist ivuxolimab in advanced cancers. Study information: Earlier anti-PD-1, anti-PD-L1 or anti-CTLA-4 therapy was permitted; 30% to 45% had received some. General study findings and limits: On average, CD8+ T cells showed a greater number of expanded clones than CD4+.

Blood got drawn at baseline, again on cycle 4 day 1, and then on cycle 7 day 1. This clonotype was obtained from an adult with an advanced solid tumor such as melanoma, head and neck, liver or kidney cancer. Sequenced here: CD4+ or CD8+ T cells sorted from blood, sampled in a trial of the OX40 agonist ivuxolimab. V usage is TRBV5-1 and J usage is TRBJ2-7, with 10 positions matching TRBD1. Here the CDR3 reads CASSFGTGAAHEQYF. Written as DNA, the CDR3 is TGCGCCAGCAGCTTTGGGACAGGGGCTGCGCACGAGCAGTACTTC.